This entry is about one TCR beta chain. This clonotype was detected a few times. Its antigen is currently not known. No much larger clone is present one base from it, and per-base qualities are unavailable. For CDR1 and CDR2, the germline V gene (reference sequence) lists SGHNT and YYREEE. The CDR3, cysteine through phenylalanine, is 15 amino acids long. The sequence is cut down to CDR3 DNA, 45 bases in frame from base 1. V has 1 base trimmed and J has 4 bases trimmed; junction bases matching no gene number 3. TCR cDNA was synthesized by 5'RACE template switching, through which a universal primer site and unique molecular identifiers were introduced. Priming for cDNA synthesis came from both the TCR alpha and TCR beta constant segments. Two PCR steps were used to amplify libraries, with sample barcodes and sequencing adapters being added in the second step. Sequencing of the libraries was done on either Illumina HiSeq 2500 (2x100 bp) or NovaSeq (2x150 bp). The paper's processing steps were these. Reads were demultiplexed and collapsed into UMI consensus sequences with MIGEC, and V(D)J alignment was performed with MiXCR. Vaccine-responding clonotypes were identified with edgeR using replicate PBMC samples, with FDR below 0.01 and a log2 fold change above 5 up to day 15 being required. Each bulk clonotype received a CD4 or CD8 identity based on whether the sequenced CD4 or CD8 repertoire contained that clonotype at higher abundance. TCRdb trimmed public reads at Q25 via fastp, called clones via MiXCR and kept in-frame beta chains. A single entry per CDR3 protein holds the most common genes and DNA from its merged rows. For this entry, the V and J calls and clone size follow TCRdb and not the study's own pipeline. A total of hundreds of thousands of distinct CDR3 sequences appear in this sample, about a sixth of them only once. 15% to 20% of the sample comes from the top ten.

The meaning of the sample's treatment or condition label: live attenuated yellow fever vaccine strain. At each blood-draw timepoint, two biological replicates of bulk PBMCs were obtained. A standard Ficoll-Paque protocol was used to isolate PBMCs from peripheral blood. RNA was extracted with TriZol from bulk PBMCs, CD4 and CD8 fractions, and dextramer-positive and dextramer-negative fractions. This entry comes from a study of T cells after yellow fever vaccination (dated by TCRdb to about 2019). A note on the overall study: The SMART-Seq v4 Ultra Low Input RNA kit was used to prepare libraries from fractions with low cell numbers. To track T-cell clones before and after primary and booster YFV17D yellow fever vaccination, bulk TCR alpha and beta repertoires were sequenced longitudinally. Two healthy male donors, one aged 18 to 30 and one aged 30 to 40 years, were included in the cohort. Blood was drawn at multiple timepoints before and after primary and secondary immunization, with bulk PBMC replicates and cell subsets isolated.

Overall study results and their limits: A small share of clonotypes was detected in both CD4 and CD8 compartments, with the overlap likely arising from convergent recombination. The secondary T-cell response was found to be weaker but faster than the primary response, with a peak reached on day 5 rather than on day 15. FACS-sorted repertoires could contain abundant contaminating clonotypes from the bulk population, so computational filtering was required. Because only a couple of donors were included in the study, the extent to which the findings can be generalized is limited. After the booster, most clones that had expanded after primary vaccination were detected again (nearly 97% of CD4 and over 75% of CD8), suggesting broad maintenance of memory.

The receptor's source is a man between 18 and 35 years old who received the YFV17D yellow fever vaccine. The sample consisted of PBMCs, taken less than 6 days after the first yellow fever vaccination. The chain employs TRBV5-4 and TRBJ2-2; 8 bases in the middle match TRBD2. The CDR3 reads as follows: CASSLPLAGTGELFF. The base sequence is TGTGCCAGCAGCTTGCCGCTAGCGGGCACCGGGGAGCTGTTTTTT.